The entry below gives a single TCR beta chain sequence along with its context. This clone's antigen is unknown. No much larger clone exists at a distance of one base, and base qualities are not known. The sample is drawn from a study of blood T cell repertoires in COVID-19 (dated by TCRdb to 2020 to 2022). Some background on the complete study: Collaborator samples came from the United States, Italy and Spain and covered acute and convalescent phases of COVID-19. The prospective study material was composed of cDNA or gDNA derived from T cells, B-cell-depleted T cells, or PBMCs. Subjects who had been exposed to COVID-19, were actively infected with it, or had recovered from it provided the deeply sampled blood TCRbeta repertoires that made up the dataset. A freely available public database, intended as a resource for researchers studying the immune response to SARS-CoV-2, is where the repertoires were released. The samples were drawn from two sources: the first 160 participants of the ongoing ImmuneRACE study, and some 1,300 subjects contributed by 6 global collaborators. The sample metadata nearly always contained a de-identified subject ID, COVID-19 status, age in years and sex. Where available, HLA class I and class II types were obtained from metadata supplied by the sample provider rather than from assay-based typing. What the research found in general, with its limitations: The amount of clinical and demographic metadata varied by source and participant and was provided uncurated.

TCRbeta CDR3 regions were amplified from genomic DNA by means of the immunoSEQ Assay, a bias-controlled multiplex PCR. Concerning the study's data processing: The number of nucleated cells in each sample was estimated by amplification of reference gene primers within the assay. Sequence reads were collapsed and filtered to measure the absolute abundance of every unique TCRbeta CDR3 rearrangement. For each sample, productive Simpson clonality was calculated as the square root of Simpson's diversity index across productive rearrangements. TCRdb limited this immuneACCESS table to in-frame rearrangements with V and J called. A share of clones is missing; checked studies link under half to unresolved V genes, and the rest is unexplained. Clone size and V and J calls were adopted from that table, with D and trimming inferred from the DNA. This sample comprises approximately 450,000 clones, 87% of them detected only once. Under 2% of the sample goes to the ten largest clones.

CDR1 and CDR2 are drawn from the germline V gene: MDHEN, SYDVKM. V and J are trimmed by 5 bases and 5 bases, and the gene matches miss 9 bases of the junction. The CDR3 numbers 16 residues from cysteine through phenylalanine. The sequence is cut down to CDR3 DNA, 48 bases in frame from base 1. Participants in the prospective study were aged about 18 to 95 years, lived in some 24 United States geographic areas, and enrolled through a virtual design. To assign participants to cohorts, the prospective study relied on clinical history that participants themselves reported in a screening survey and a study questionnaire. In the prospective study, whole blood, serum and a nasopharyngeal or oropharyngeal swab were collected from each participant by mobile phlebotomists. Additional blood draws and questionnaires over an approximately 2-month period could optionally be provided by prospective study participants. Before DNA extraction, prospective study blood samples were shipped either frozen or at room temperature.

The material sequenced was PBMCs or T cells enriched from blood (not recorded which). This sequence uses TRBV28 and TRBJ2-1, and 10 junctional nucleotides match TRBD2. The TCR was taken from a woman aged 18-29 years with acute COVID-19. The nucleotide sequence reads TGTGCCAGCAGTCCCGCCCTAGCGGGAGCCAACAATGAGCAGTTCTTC. The encoded protein is CASSPALAGANNEQFF.